The rows below give T cell receptor beta chains drawn from one sample of a study of OX40 agonist ivuxolimab in advanced cancers. Method: immunoSEQ multiplex PCR; TCRdb's copy keeps in-frame clones and lacks some. The profile shows 48,000 or so clones, more than 85% of them singletons. The sample here was CD4+ or CD8+ T cells sorted from blood, taken in a trial of the OX40 agonist ivuxolimab. The receptor source for this set is an adult with an advanced solid tumor such as melanoma, head and neck, liver or kidney cancer. CDR3s include the opening cysteine and the closing phenylalanine or tryptophan. D genes are given only for firm matches. Size tells how often a clone was seen (once, few, many) or the class of an expanded clone, and some rows leave it out.

clone_size | j_call | v_call | d_call | cdr3_aa | cdr3_nt
once | TRBJ1-5 | TRBV25-1 | - | CASAGQHSNQPQHF | TGTGCCAGCGCGGGACAACATAGCAATCAGCCCCAGCATTTT
- | TRBJ1-3 | TRBV6-1 | - | CASIRGTPGNTIYF | TGTGCCAGCATTCGTGGGACCCCTGGAAACACCATATATTTT
- | TRBJ2-7 | TRBV19 | TRBD2 | CASTGTSGGTYEQYF | TGTGCCAGTACCGGGACTAGCGGGGGGACCTACGAGCAGTACTTC
- | TRBJ2-3 | TRBV11-1 | TRBD1 | CASSSNRGITQYF | TGTGCCAGCAGCTCCAACAGGGGGATAACGCAGTATTTT
- | TRBJ2-3 | TRBV18 | TRBD2 | CASSRGLATDTQYF | TGTGCCAGCTCACGTGGACTAGCGACAGATACGCAGTATTTT
- | TRBJ2-7 | TRBV5-4 | TRBD2 | CASSSATSVTYEQYF | TGTGCCAGCAGCTCCGCAACTAGCGTTACCTACGAGCAGTACTTC
- | TRBJ1-5 | TRBV6-1 | - | CASSDVRGQPQHF | TGTGCCAGCAGTGACGTCAGGGGTCAGCCCCAGCATTTT
- | TRBJ2-1 | TRBV12-5 | TRBD2 | CASGLSGILEQFF | TGTGCTAGTGGTTTAAGCGGGATACTAGAGCAGTTCTTC
- | TRBJ2-1 | TRBV13 | TRBD2 | CASSSMGLVSYNEQFF | TGTGCCAGCAGCTCCATGGGACTAGTCTCCTACAATGAGCAGTTCTTC
- | TRBJ1-5 | TRBV5-1 | - | CASSLGQNSNQPQHF | TGCGCCAGCAGCTTGGGACAGAATAGCAATCAGCCCCAGCATTTT